This T cell receptor beta chain was obtained from a study of response to subunit inactivated influenza vaccine (dated by TCRdb to about 2018). Describing the broader study: To follow how T cells responded to a trivalent subunit inactivated influenza vaccine, the researchers relied on deep quantitative profiling of the T cell receptor repertoire. Overall study outcomes, separate from this receptor: According to the authors, only a limited number of new T cells may be recruited by each seasonal influenza vaccination.

What the time point label conveys for this sample: 45 to 55 days after influenza vaccine administration. Libraries were built with RT-PCR. The sequencing machine was an Illumina HiSeq 2500. TCRdb handled the public reads itself, with Q25 trimming in fastp and clone calling in MiXCR, and kept productive beta chains. Rows are combined by CDR3 protein, so each entry shows the most common genes and DNA. The sample contains approximately 480,000 distinct CDR3 sequences, 10% to 11% of them found a single time. Of the sample, 12% falls within the top ten clones. This clonotype came up a few times. What antigen it recognizes has not been identified. No base qualities exist here, and no much larger clone lies one base off it. V ends up 4 bases short and J 6 bases short, with an unmatched junction base count of 14. Inclusive of the bounding cysteine and phenylalanine, the CDR3 is 19 residues long. CDR3 DNA only is kept here, 57 bases in frame from base 1. The germline V gene (reference sequence) sets CDR1 to SGHAT and CDR2 to FQDESV.

The V gene is TRBV11-1 and the J gene is TRBJ2-5, with 16 middle bases fitting TRBD2. The input for sequencing was PBMCs from blood, taken roughly 46 days after vaccination. This receptor was taken from a man aged 45 to 65 who received an inactivated influenza vaccine. Donor details come from another sample of the same person, matched by shared clones. This receptor has the CDR3 CASSSAGLAGGRGWKTQYF. The DNA sequence reads TGTGCCAGCAGCTCCGCGGGACTAGCGGGGGGGCGGGGTTGGAAGACCCAGTACTTC. With all but the CDR3 taken from the reference TRBV11-1 and TRBJ2-5 genes, the full variable domain is: EAEVAQSPRYKITEKSQAVAFWCDPISGHATLYWYRQILGQGPELLVQFQDESVVDDSQLPKDRFSAERLKGVDSTLKIQPAELGDSAMYLCASSSAGLAGGRGWKTQYFGPGTRLLVL.